This T cell receptor beta chain came from a study of regulatory T cells in long-lasting Graves disease. The wider study: The study enrolled newly diagnosed Graves' patients on antithyroid drugs under 3 months. General study points: Segments TRBV28, TRBJ1-2 and TRBJ2-5 showed preferential usage in persistent disease.

In its sample, this clonotype was seen many times. Antigen specificity is unknown. The CDR3 is made up of 16 amino acids. Germline CDR1 is KGHSH and CDR2 is LQKENI. The V end lost 3 bases, the J end lost 2 bases, and 14 bases lay between the germline ends. Described time point: newly diagnosed GD, antithyroid drugs for less than 3 months. PBMC RNA served as the TCR library source. Assembly of TCR beta libraries relied on iRepertoire HTBI primers together with Arm-PCR of CDR3 regions. TCRdb passed the multiplex PCR reads through MiXCR, listing each CDR3 protein once. The sample shows approximately 540,000 distinct CDR3 sequences, about 12% of them seen only once. This sample also belongs to another study, concerning T cells in Graves' hyperthyroidism and ophthalmopathy.

The TCR was taken from a woman aged 25 to 39 with Graves disease. The chain has TRBV18 and TRBJ2-1; D is unclear. Material: peripheral blood mononuclear cells (PBMCs), obtained at new diagnosis, from a patient treated with antithyroid drugs. CDR3 region: CASSPLGRVAYNEQFF. The CDR3 DNA reads TGTGCCAGCTCACCTCTGGGCCGGGTAGCCTACAATGAGCAGTTCTTC.